This T cell receptor beta chain was observed in a study of cytomegalovirus exposure and HLA in healthy donors. Across the whole study: Among the roughly 370 genotyped donors, around 85% were placed in the Caucasian-associated ancestry cluster. Study-wide points: A later analysis showed that HLA-associated TCR beta chains had undergone more clonal expansion than equally common others. Later analysis identified about 17,000 TCR beta sequences associated with HLA alleles, using a false discovery rate threshold of 0.05. The study put under 200 TCR beta chains on its list as cytomegalovirus-associated.

The CDR3 spans 17 residues. Germline trimming cut 4 bases from V and 5 bases from J; bases unmatched to any gene: 8. The germline CDR1 and CDR2 sequences are SGHDN and FVKESK. The PCR had 60 Vbeta and 13 Jbeta primers. Data came from immunoSEQ multiplex PCR; TCRdb stores just in-frame clones and leaves some out. The sample consists of just over 150,000 clones, about 79% of them appearing once. As to this clone: No antigen is known for it.

Sequencing used PBMCs. The clonotype was recovered from a woman aged 45 to 65 in good health and CMV-seropositive. The chain links TRBV14 to TRBJ2-1; 13 positions match TRBD2. The CDR3 region has the DNA TGTGCCAGCAGCCCCCGGACTAGCGGGAGAAACCACAATGAGCAGTTCTTC. It encodes CASSPRTSGRNHNEQFF.